One and the same sample provided the 23 T cell receptor beta chains below, sequenced in a study of blood T cell repertoires in COVID-19. Libraries were prepared by immunoSEQ multiplex PCR; TCRdb keeps only in-frame clonotypes and omits some of them. The repertoire includes some 89,000 clones, approximately 87% of them detected once, and roughly 15% sits in the top ten. Material: peripheral blood. These receptors came from a human donor in a cohort sampled during active COVID-19.

This chain connects TRBV24-1 to TRBJ1-2, with TRBD1 identical over 10 bases. Unmatched junction bases numbered 5, after V lost 3 bases and J lost 8 bases. This CDR3 region has 14 residues. Germline CDR1 is KGHDR and CDR2 is SFDVKD. The CDR3 DNA is TGTGCCACCAGTGATAGGGACAGGGGCTGGGGCTACACCTTC. Its protein product is CATSDRDRGWGYTF.

The chain uses TRBV7-2 and TRBJ2-7; TRBD2 agrees at 9 bases. The CDR3 has 15 residues. CDR1 and CDR2 (germline): SGHTA, FQGNSA. V lost 5 bases, J lost 0 bases, and 5 bases stayed unmatched. CDR3 in DNA: TGTGCCAGCAGCCCGACTAGCGGTCCCTCCTACGAGCAGTACTTC. It encodes CASSPTSGPSYEQYF.

The CDR3 loop is CASSTPPWTSGYNEQFF. The CDR3 DNA reads TGTGCCAGCAGCACACCCCCCTGGACTAGCGGATACAATGAGCAGTTCTTC. The J gene is TRBJ2-1, the V gene TRBV11-2, with TRBD2 matching 10 bases. This CDR3 has 17 amino acids. The V segment lost 5 bases and the J segment 4 bases; nucleotides outside the gene matches: 11. Per germline, CDR1 SGHAT and CDR2 FQNNGV.

The chain joins TRBV28 to TRBJ2-2; 8 nucleotides line up with TRBD2. The J segment lost 5 bases and the V segment lost 6 bases, leaving 8 bases of the junction unmatched. CDR1 and CDR2 (germline): MDHEN, SYDVKM. The CDR3 is 15 amino acids. The DNA for the CDR3 is TGTGCCAGCAGACGAGTTGCTAGCGGGACCGGGGAGCTGTTTTTT. This encodes CASRRVASGTGELFF.

The chain employs TRBV19 and TRBJ1-1; TRBD1 might be the D (6 bases). There are 15 residues in the CDR3. The germline V gene has CDR1 LNHDA and CDR2 SQIVND (reference sequence). Deletions cut 6 bases from V and 2 bases from J, with 16 bases between. CDR3 in amino acids: CASSHLPGTNTEAFF. The CDR3 DNA sequence: TGTGCCAGTAGCCACTTGCCAGGGACAAACACTGAAGCTTTCTTT.

The chain has TRBV7-6 and TRBJ1-1; D may be TRBD1 (5 bases). CDR1 SGHVS and CDR2 FNYEAQ come from the germline V gene. The V end lost 0 bases, the J end lost 5 bases, and 10 bases lay between the germline ends. This CDR3 spans 14 amino acids. CDR3 nucleotide sequence: TGTGCCAGCAGCTTAGCCGACAGAGGAACTGAAGCTTTCTTT. As protein: CASSLADRGTEAFF.

J is TRBJ1-1 and V is TRBV11-2; tentatively, D is TRBD1 (6 bases). Trimming removed 1 base at V and 3 bases at J, with 9 bases between. Per the germline V gene, CDR1 is SGHAT and CDR2 is FQNNGV. The CDR3 is made up of 14 amino acids. The CDR3 coding sequence is TGTGCCAGCAGCTTAGGGCAGGGGTACACTGAAGCTTTCTTT. Translation gives CASSLGQGYTEAFF. Combining the CDR3 with reference TRBV11-2 and TRBJ1-1 gives the whole variable domain EAGVAQSPRYKIIEKRQSVAFWCNPISGHATLYWYQQILGQGPKLLIQFQNNGVVDDSQLPKDRFSAERLKGVDSTLKIQPAKLEDSAVYLCASSLGQGYTEAFFGQGTRLTVV.

The V and J genes are TRBV6-5 and TRBJ2-7; 8 bases fit TRBD1. J gave up 5 bases and V 7 bases, and 10 bases lay outside the gene matches. CDR3 length: 14 residues. CDR1 MNHEY and CDR2 SVGAGI come from the germline V gene. CDR3 DNA sequence: TGTGCCAGCAATCTCCGGGACAGGCACCACGAGCAGTACTTC. This encodes CASNLRDRHHEQYF.

The chain uses TRBV3-1 (or the pseudogene TRBV3-2) and TRBJ2-2; D gene unclear. The V end lost 4 bases, the J end lost 7 bases, and 4 bases lay between the germline ends. Per the germline V gene, CDR1 is LGHDT and CDR2 is YNNKEL (reference sequence). The CDR3 is made up of 11 amino acids. CDR3 sequence reads: CASSLVGELFF. CDR3 DNA: TGTGCCAGCAGCCTCGTCGGGGAGCTGTTTTTT.

The chain couples TRBV20-1 to TRBJ2-1; D is undetermined. V dropped 3 bases and J dropped 4 bases, with 7 bases sitting between them. The CDR3 consists of 12 residues. The germline gives CDR1 DFQATT, CDR2 SNEGSKA (reference sequence). CDR3 amino acids: CSASEQYNEQFF. In DNA form, the CDR3 reads TGCAGTGCTAGTGAGCAGTACAATGAGCAGTTCTTC.

The CDR3 nucleotides read TGTGCCTGGAGGGCCCGGGACACCCCCTACGAGCAGTACTTC. This gives the protein CAWRARDTPYEQYF. J is TRBJ2-7 and V is TRBV30; D is perhaps TRBD1 (6 bases). The V and J ends lost 3 bases and 2 bases respectively, with 14 bases between them. The CDR3 consists of 14 residues. Germline CDR1 is GTSNPN and CDR2 is SVGIG (reference sequence).

CDR3 in amino acids: CASSTPPGTGRPYEQYF. The CDR3 DNA is TGTGCCAGCAGCACGCCGCCGGGGACAGGGAGACCCTACGAGCAGTACTTC. The V and J genes are TRBV7-8 and TRBJ2-7; 9 nucleotides align to TRBD1. With V trimmed by 5 bases and J by 2 bases, 13 bases remained unmatched. There are 17 residues in the CDR3. From germline, CDR1 is SGHVS and CDR2 FQNEAQ.

The chain recombines TRBV7-2 with TRBJ2-1, with TRBD2 matching 9 bases. The CDR3 is 14 amino acids. V gave up 5 bases and J gave up 12 bases; unmatched junction bases: 11. The germline V gene has CDR1 SGHTA and CDR2 FQGNSA. The CDR3 reads CASSPVVAGATQFF. DNA for the CDR3: TGTGCCAGCAGCCCGGTGGTAGCGGGAGCTACGCAGTTCTTC.

The CDR3 protein is CASSSRGATANSPLHF. The CDR3 coding sequence is TGTGCCAGCAGCTCGCGGGGGGCGACCGCTAATTCACCCCTCCACTTT. The chain joins TRBV7-9 to TRBJ1-6; TRBD1 is a possible D gene (6 bases). Deletions cut 4 bases from V and 6 bases from J, with 16 bases between. This CDR3 is 16 amino acids long. Germline values: CDR1 SEHNR, CDR2 FQNEAQ (reference sequence).

CDR3 nucleotides: TGTGCCACCAATAGGGACAGAATATACGAGCAGTACTTC. Encoded protein: CATNRDRIYEQYF. The chain carries TRBV15 and TRBJ2-7, with TRBD1 matching over 7 bases. The CDR3 sequence is 13 residues long. The germline V gene encodes CDR1 LNHNV and CDR2 YYDKDF (reference sequence). V lost 7 bases to trimming and J lost 4 bases; unmatched junction nucleotides: 7.

This sequence joins TRBV7-9 and TRBJ2-7; 8 bases fit TRBD2. CDR1 is SEHNR, CDR2 FQNEAQ, per germline (reference sequence). The CDR3 extends over 17 amino acids. J gave up 3 bases and V 1 base, and 11 bases lay outside the gene matches. The CDR3: CASSLGDLAGQNYEQYF. The DNA for the CDR3 is TGTGCCAGCAGCTTAGGGGACCTAGCGGGCCAAAACTACGAGCAGTACTTC. Full variable domain (missing parts from reference TRBV7-9 and TRBJ2-7): DTGVSQNPRHKITKRGQNVTFRCDPISEHNRLYWYRQTLGQGPEFLTYFQNEAQLEKSRLLSDRFSAERPKGSFSTLEIQRTEQGDSAMYLCASSLGDLAGQNYEQYFGPGTRLTVT.

The V gene is TRBV6-5, the J gene TRBJ2-7; the D gene is possibly TRBD2 (7 bases). The length of the CDR3 is 15 residues. Germline V gene lookup returns CDR1 MNHEY and CDR2 SVGAGI. V was pared by 0 bases and J by 7 bases, with 16 bases between. DNA of the CDR3: TGTGCCAGCAGTTACTCACGGGGGGCGGCAAGGGAGCAGTACTTC. It yields the protein CASSYSRGAAREQYF.

The rearrangement uses TRBV7-8 and TRBJ1-5; 7 bases fit TRBD1. V dropped 5 bases and J dropped 0; count of bases not matched to a gene: 4. The CDR3 sequence is 15 residues long. In germline, CDR1 is SGHVS, CDR2 FQNEAQ. CDR3 in DNA: TGTGCCAGCAGCCGAGACAGGGTTAGCAATCAGCCCCAGCATTTT. This encodes CASSRDRVSNQPQHF.

V and J are TRBV4-3 and TRBJ2-1; unclear D gene. The germline V and J ends were trimmed by 4 bases and 0 bases, with 10 bases remaining between them. The CDR3 length is 15 residues. Germline V gives CDR1 LGHNA, CDR2 YSLEER. The CDR3 reads CASSLDRSSYNEQFF. CDR3 bases: TGCGCCAGCAGCCTCGACCGGAGCTCCTACAATGAGCAGTTCTTC.

This chain uses TRBV27 with TRBJ1-4, with 10 positions matching TRBD1. The trim removed 5 bases at V and 4 bases at J, leaving 4 bases unmatched. The CDR3 spans 15 residues. The V gene's germline CDR1 is MNHEY and CDR2 SMNVEV (reference sequence). CDR3: CASSKWTGGNEKLFF. DNA for the CDR3: TGTGCCAGCAGTAAGTGGACAGGGGGTAATGAAAAACTGTTTTTT. The whole variable domain, remainder taken from reference TRBV27 and TRBJ1-4, is EAQVTQNPRYLITVTGKKLTVTCSQNMNHEYMSWYRQDPGLGLRQIYYSMNVEVTDKGDVPEGYKVSRKEKRNFPLILESPSPNQTSLYFCASSKWTGGNEKLFFGSGTQLSVL.

The table lists this clone with a count of one. The chain uses TRBV18 and TRBJ2-3; 14 nucleotides agree with TRBD2. CDR1 is KGHSH, CDR2 LQKENI, per germline. This CDR3 contains 17 residues. Unmatched junction bases numbered 4, after V lost 3 bases and J lost 2 bases. The CDR3 DNA reads as TGTGCCAGCTCACCGGGACTAGCGGGAGCCTTCACAGATACGCAGTATTTT. Its translation: CASSPGLAGAFTDTQYF.

This clone has a handful of counts. This chain uses TRBV15 with TRBJ2-3, with 15 bases that match TRBD2. The CDR3 is made up of 17 amino acids. Germline V gives CDR1 LNHNV, CDR2 YYDKDF (reference sequence). Losses at the gene ends were 0 bases for V and 6 bases for J; bases not matched to a gene: 4. The CDR3: CATSRDRTSGRVDTQYF. CDR3 DNA: TGTGCCACCAGCAGAGATAGGACTAGCGGGAGGGTTGATACGCAGTATTTT.

This sequence joins TRBV19 and TRBJ2-5, with 11 bases fitting TRBD2. Per germline, CDR1 LNHDA and CDR2 SQIVND (reference sequence). Germline trimming cut 4 bases from V and 1 base from J; bases unmatched to any gene: 5. CDR3 length equals 16 residues. CDR3 DNA: TGTGCCAGTAGTACCCCTAGCGGGGGGACCCAAGAGACCCAGTACTTC. This translates into CASSTPSGGTQETQYF.